Listed below are T cell receptor beta chains from one sample, sequenced in a study of cytomegalovirus exposure and HLA in healthy donors. The repertoire was sequenced with immunoSEQ multiplex PCR; TCRdb's copy has only in-frame clones and lacks some. Of 90,000 to 130,000 clones in the sample, almost 70% were seen once. The sample consisted of PBMCs. The receptors shown here come from a man between 25 and 39 years old in good health and CMV-seropositive. The CDR3 runs from the conserved cysteine through the conserved F or W.

>TRBJ1-1|TRBV7-8|15
CASSRSRGPGAEAFF
>TRBJ2-3|TRBV4-2|13
CASSQDVRSTQYF
>TRBJ2-1|TRBV15|18
CATSRVSYSHPTYNEQFF
>TRBJ2-2|TRBV27|16
CASRTAGTGSTGELFF
>TRBJ1-1|TRBV29-1|14
CSGDTGIANTEAFF
>TRBJ2-5|TRBV7-2|19
CASSLPGLAGGLVTETQYF
>TRBJ2-3|TRBV2|13
CASSGVGVDTQYF
>TRBJ2-3|TRBV21-1|14
CASSRRGQADTQYF
>TRBJ2-1|TRBV5-6|19
CASSLVGRQGAGRYNEQFF
>TRBJ1-2|TRBV5-8|13
CASSSGSERGYTF
>TRBJ1-2|TRBV7-2|13
CASSAGAGVGYTF
>TRBJ2-5|TRBV11-2|15
CASSLDGASGETQYF
>TRBJ2-2|TRBV13|17
CASSSGTSGSGTGELFF
>TRBJ2-3|TRBV9|15
CASSPSGGSTDTQYF
>TRBJ1-3|TRBV5-3|14
CARSLLHSGNTIYF
>TRBJ2-4|TRBV2|12
CASSISAGLLYF
>TRBJ1-2|TRBV19|16
CASSIGLDGLYYGYTF
>TRBJ2-1|TRBV6-5|14
CASSTGLAGDEQFF
>TRBJ1-6|TRBV6-6|13
CASTTRSGSPLHF
>TRBJ1-6|TRBV7-9|12
CASSDLTGPLHF
>TRBJ1-1|TRBV7-2|15
CASSSIGTAISEAFF
>TRBJ2-2|TRBV5-4|15
CASSQADVGTGELFF
>TRBJ2-3|TRBV5-1|15
CASSTLAGGADTQYF
>TRBJ1-1|TRBV29-1|12
CSVDLGNTEAFF
>TRBJ2-3|TRBV10-2|18
CASSEFARAGGETDTQYF
>TRBJ2-2|TRBV27|15
CASSLEGFPTGELFF
>TRBJ1-2|TRBV7-3|16
CASSLSTGMGTAGYTF
>TRBJ1-1|TRBV28|14
CASSLRVRGTEAFF
>TRBJ2-5|TRBV2|13
CASRQGVQETQYF
>TRBJ1-2|TRBV14|15
CASSPSGQGYYGYTF
>TRBJ2-6|TRBV18|17
CASSPGQANSGANVLTF
>TRBJ2-5|TRBV7-7|13
CASSPRGQETQYF
>TRBJ1-2|TRBV27|14
CASSLSGQGYGYTF
>TRBJ2-4|TRBV7-9|13
CASSLLAKNIQYF
>TRBJ1-1|TRBV10-3|14
CATLRPGQNTEAFF
>TRBJ2-1|TRBV7-9|16
CSSSLARGDLYNEQFF
>TRBJ1-6|TRBV27|18
CASNPLGTEGAYNSPLHF
>TRBJ1-6|TRBV6-7|14
CASTQGGPISPLHF
>TRBJ1-4|TRBV19|14
CASTTGGFREKLFF
>TRBJ2-5|TRBV9|15
CASSGRGAYQETQYF
>TRBJ2-2|TRBV2|15
CASSDRDRHTGELFF
>TRBJ2-2|TRBV9|17
CASSPGLAGLNTGELFF
>TRBJ2-2|TRBV7-2|16
CASRRRGGWNTGELFF
>TRBJ2-3|TRBV7-2|11
CASRLADTQYF
>TRBJ1-3|TRBV28|14
CASSLSSPGNTIYF
>TRBJ2-3|TRBV7-9|13
CASSLAERDTQYF
>TRBJ2-1|TRBV7-5|16
CARSLTGTGETNEQFF
>TRBJ2-6|TRBV7-9|18
CSSTRGGATFSGANVLTF
>TRBJ1-6|TRBV30|17
CAWTRNREARYNSPLHF
>TRBJ1-3|TRBV27|19
CASSPDTLYHTRAGNTIYF